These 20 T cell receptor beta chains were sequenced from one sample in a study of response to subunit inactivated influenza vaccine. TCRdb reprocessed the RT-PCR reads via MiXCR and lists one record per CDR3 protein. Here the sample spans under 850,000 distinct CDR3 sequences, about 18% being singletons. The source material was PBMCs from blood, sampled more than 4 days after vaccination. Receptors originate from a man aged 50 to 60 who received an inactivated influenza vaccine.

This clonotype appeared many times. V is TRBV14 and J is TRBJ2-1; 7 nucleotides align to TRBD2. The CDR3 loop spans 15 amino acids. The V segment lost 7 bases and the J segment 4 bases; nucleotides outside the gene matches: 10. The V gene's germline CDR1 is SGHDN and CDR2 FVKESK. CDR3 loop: CASTGRRGGYNEQFF. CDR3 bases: TGTGCCAGCACCGGGAGGCGGGGAGGTTACAATGAGCAGTTCTTC.

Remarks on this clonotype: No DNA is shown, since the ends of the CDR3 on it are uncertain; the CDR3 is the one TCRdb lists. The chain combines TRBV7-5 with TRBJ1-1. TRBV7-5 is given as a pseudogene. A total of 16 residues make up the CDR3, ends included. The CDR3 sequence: CISVSEAQGMGTEAFF.

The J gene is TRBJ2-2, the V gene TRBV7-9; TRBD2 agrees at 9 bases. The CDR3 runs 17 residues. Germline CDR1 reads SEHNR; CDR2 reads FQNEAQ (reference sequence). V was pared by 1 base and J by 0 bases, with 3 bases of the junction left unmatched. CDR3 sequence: CASSLGGGAANTGELFF. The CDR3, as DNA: TGTGCCAGCAGCTTAGGCGGGGGGGCCGCGAACACCGGGGAGCTGTTTTTT.

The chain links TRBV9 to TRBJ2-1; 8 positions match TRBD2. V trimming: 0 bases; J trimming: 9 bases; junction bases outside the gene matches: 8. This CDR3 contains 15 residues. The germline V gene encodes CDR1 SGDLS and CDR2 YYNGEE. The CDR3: CASSVVELAGPEQFF. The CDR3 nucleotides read TGTGCCAGCAGCGTAGTAGAGCTAGCGGGCCCTGAGCAGTTCTTC.

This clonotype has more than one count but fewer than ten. CDR3 sequence: CSGGGGLAGGGGETQYF. The CDR3, as DNA: TGCAGCGGAGGGGGGGGACTAGCGGGAGGTGGAGGGGAGACCCAGTACTTC. The chain has TRBV29-1 and TRBJ2-5; 15 nucleotides line up with TRBD2. Per the germline V gene, CDR1 is SQVTM and CDR2 is ANQGSEA. V shed 7 bases, J shed 5 bases, and the junction held 14 bases outside the gene matches. This CDR3 is 17 amino acids long.

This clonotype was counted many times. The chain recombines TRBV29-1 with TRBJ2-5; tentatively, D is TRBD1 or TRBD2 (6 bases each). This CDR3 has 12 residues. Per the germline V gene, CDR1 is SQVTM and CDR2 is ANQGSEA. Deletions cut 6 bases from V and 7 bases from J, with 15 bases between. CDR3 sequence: CSVGRDTGTQYF. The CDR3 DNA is TGCAGCGTGGGGCGGGACACGGGGACCCAGTACTTC.

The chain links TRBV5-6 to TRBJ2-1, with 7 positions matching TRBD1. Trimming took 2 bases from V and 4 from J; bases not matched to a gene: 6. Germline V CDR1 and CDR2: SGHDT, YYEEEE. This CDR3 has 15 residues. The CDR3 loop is CASSLGTAVYNEQFF. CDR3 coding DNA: TGTGCCAGCAGCTTAGGGACAGCGGTGTACAATGAGCAGTTCTTC.

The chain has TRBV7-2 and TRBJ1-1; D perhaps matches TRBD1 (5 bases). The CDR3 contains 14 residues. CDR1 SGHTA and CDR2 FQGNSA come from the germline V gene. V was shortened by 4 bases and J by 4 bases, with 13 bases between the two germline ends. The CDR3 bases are TGTGCCAGCAGCTCAAGGGGTGCAGTCACTGAAGCTTTCTTT. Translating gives CASSSRGAVTEAFF.

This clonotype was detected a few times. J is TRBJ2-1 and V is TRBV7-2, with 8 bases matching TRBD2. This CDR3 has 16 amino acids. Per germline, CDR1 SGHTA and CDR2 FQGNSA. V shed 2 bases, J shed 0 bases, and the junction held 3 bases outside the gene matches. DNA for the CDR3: TGTGCCAGCAGCTTATTAGCGGGATACTCCTACAATGAGCAGTTCTTC. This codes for CASSLLAGYSYNEQFF.

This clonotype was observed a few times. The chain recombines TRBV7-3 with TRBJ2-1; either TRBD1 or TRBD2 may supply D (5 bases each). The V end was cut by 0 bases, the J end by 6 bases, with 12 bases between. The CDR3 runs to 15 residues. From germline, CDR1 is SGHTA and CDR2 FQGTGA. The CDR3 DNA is TGTGCCAGCAGCTTAACTCCGGGACGAGTCAATGAGCAGTTCTTC. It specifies CASSLTPGRVNEQFF. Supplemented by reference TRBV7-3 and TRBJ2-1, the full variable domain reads GAGVSQTPSNKVTEKGKYVELRCDPISGHTALYWYRQSLGQGPEFLIYFQGTGAADDSGLPNDRFFAVRPEGSVSTLKIQRTERGDSAVYLCASSLTPGRVNEQFFGPGTRLTVL.

This CDR3 is CASSPGTLSGNTIYF. CDR3 coding DNA: TGTGCCAGCAGTCCCGGGACCCTCTCTGGAAACACCATATATTTT. This chain connects TRBV25-1 to TRBJ1-3; possibly TRBD1 for D (5 bases). V was cut by 5 bases and J by 0 bases, with 11 bases left in between. CDR1 and CDR2 (germline): MGHDK, SYGVNS. The CDR3 totals 15 residues.

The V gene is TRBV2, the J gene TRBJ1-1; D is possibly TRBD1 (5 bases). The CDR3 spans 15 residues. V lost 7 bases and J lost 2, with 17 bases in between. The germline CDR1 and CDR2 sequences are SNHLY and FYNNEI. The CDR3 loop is CASMGETGVNTEAFF. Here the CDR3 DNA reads TGTGCCAGCATGGGGGAAACCGGAGTAAACACTGAAGCTTTCTTT.

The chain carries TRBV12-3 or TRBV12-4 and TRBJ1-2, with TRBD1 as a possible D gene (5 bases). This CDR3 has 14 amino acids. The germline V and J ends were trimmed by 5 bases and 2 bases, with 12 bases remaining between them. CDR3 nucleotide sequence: TGTGCCAGCAGTGAACAGGTGAGGAACTATGGCTACACCTTC. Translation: CASSEQVRNYGYTF.

The DNA for the CDR3 is TGTGCCACCCGTCAAGCAGGGGGGGCGAGAGGCTACACCTTC. Amino acid sequence: CATRQAGGARGYTF. J is TRBJ1-2 and V is TRBV15, with 7 bases matching TRBD1. This CDR3 comprises 14 residues. Germline-derived CDR1 and CDR2 are LNHNV and YYDKDF (reference sequence). With V trimmed by 8 bases and J by 8 bases, 14 bases remained unmatched.

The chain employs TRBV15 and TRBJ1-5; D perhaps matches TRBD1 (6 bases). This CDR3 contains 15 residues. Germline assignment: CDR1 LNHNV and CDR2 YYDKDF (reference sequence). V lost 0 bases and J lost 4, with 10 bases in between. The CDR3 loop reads CATSREDRSNQPQHF. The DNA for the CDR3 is TGTGCCACCAGCAGAGAAGACAGGTCAAATCAGCCCCAGCATTTT.

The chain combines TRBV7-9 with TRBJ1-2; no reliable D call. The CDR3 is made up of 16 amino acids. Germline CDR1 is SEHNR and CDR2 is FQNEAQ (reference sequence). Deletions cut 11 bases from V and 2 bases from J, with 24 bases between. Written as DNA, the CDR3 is TGTGCCTGCCAGCCTTTTAAGGAGACATCCAACTATGGCTACACCTTC. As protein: CACQPFKETSNYGYTF. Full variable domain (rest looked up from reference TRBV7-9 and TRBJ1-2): DTGVSQNPRHKITKRGQNVTFRCDPISEHNRLYWYRQTLGQGPEFLTYFQNEAQLEKSRLLSDRFSAERPKGSFSTLEIQRTEQGDSAMYLCACQPFKETSNYGYTFGSGTRLTVV.

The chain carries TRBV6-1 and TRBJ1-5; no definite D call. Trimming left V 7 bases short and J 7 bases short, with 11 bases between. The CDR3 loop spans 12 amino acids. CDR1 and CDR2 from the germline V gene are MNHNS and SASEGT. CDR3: CASKMSSQPQHF. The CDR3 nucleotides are TGTGCCAGCAAGATGAGCTCGCAGCCCCAGCATTTT.

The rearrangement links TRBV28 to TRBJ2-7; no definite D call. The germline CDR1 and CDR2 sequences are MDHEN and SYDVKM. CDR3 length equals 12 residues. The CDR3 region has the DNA TGTGGCTCGGCTAGAACCACCTACGAGCAGTACTTC. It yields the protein CGSARTTYEQYF.

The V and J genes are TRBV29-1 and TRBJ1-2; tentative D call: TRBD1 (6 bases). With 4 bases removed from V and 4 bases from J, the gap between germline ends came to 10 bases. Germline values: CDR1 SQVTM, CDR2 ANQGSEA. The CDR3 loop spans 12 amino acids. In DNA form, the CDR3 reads TGCAGCGTTGGGGACACGGTCTATGGCTACACCTTC. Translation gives CSVGDTVYGYTF.

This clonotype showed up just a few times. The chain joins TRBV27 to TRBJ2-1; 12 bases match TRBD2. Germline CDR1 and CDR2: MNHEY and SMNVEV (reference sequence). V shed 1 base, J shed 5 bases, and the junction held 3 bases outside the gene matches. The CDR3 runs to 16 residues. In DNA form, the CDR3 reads TGTGCCAGCAGTTTATGGACTAGCGGGAACCACAATGAGCAGTTCTTC. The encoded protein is CASSLWTSGNHNEQFF.